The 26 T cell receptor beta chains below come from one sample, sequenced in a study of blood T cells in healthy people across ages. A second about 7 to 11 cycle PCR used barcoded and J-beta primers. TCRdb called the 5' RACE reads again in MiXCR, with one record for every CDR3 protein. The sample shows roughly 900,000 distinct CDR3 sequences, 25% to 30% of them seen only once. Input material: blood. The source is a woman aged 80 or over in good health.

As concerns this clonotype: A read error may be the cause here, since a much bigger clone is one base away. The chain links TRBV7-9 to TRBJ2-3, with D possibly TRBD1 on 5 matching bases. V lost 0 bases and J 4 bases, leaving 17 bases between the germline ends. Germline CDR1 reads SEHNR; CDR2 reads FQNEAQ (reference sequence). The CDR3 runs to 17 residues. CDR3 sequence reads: CASSLARDRIYADTQYF. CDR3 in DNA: TGTGCCAGCAGCTTAGCGAGAGACAGAATTTACGCAGATACGCAGTATTTT.

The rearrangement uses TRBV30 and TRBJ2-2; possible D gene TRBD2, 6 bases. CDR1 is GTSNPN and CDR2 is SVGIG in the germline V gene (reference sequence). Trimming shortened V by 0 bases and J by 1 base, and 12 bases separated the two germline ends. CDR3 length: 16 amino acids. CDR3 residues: CAWSVLGGENTGELFF. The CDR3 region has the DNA TGTGCCTGGAGTGTACTTGGCGGGGAGAACACCGGGGAGCTGTTTTTT.

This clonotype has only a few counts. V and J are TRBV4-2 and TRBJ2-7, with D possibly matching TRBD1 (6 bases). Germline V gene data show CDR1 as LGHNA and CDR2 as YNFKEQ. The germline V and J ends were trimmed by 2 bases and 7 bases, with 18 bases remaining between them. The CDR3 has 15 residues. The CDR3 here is CASSQTGPYGDEQYF. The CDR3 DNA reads TGTGCCAGCAGCCAAACAGGGCCCTACGGGGATGAGCAGTACTTC.

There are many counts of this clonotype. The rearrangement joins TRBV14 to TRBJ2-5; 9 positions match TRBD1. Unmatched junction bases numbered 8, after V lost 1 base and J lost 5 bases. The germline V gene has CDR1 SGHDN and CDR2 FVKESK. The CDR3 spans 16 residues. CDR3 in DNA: TGTGCCAGCAGCCAAGCAGGCACAGGGGGCTTGGAGACCCAGTACTTC. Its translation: CASSQAGTGGLETQYF.

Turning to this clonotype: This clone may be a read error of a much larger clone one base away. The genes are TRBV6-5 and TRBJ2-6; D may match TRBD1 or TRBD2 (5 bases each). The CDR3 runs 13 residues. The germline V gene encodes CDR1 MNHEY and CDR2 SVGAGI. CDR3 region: CASSPPGANVPTF. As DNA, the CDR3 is TGTGCCAGCAGTCCTCCCGGGGCCAACGTCCCGACTTTC.

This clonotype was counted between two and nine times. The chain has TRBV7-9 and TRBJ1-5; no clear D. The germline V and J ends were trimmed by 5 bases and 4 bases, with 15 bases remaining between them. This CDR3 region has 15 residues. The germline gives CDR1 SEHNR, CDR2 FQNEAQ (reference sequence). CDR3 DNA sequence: TGTGCCAGCAGCAAGGGCAGCTTGGCGAATCAGCCCCAGCATTTT. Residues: CASSKGSLANQPQHF.

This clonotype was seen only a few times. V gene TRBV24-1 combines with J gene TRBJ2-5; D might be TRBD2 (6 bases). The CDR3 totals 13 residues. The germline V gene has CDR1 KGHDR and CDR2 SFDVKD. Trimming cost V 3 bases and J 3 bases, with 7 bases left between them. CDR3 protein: CATSDGTEETQYF. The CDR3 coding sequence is TGTGCCACCAGTGATGGGACTGAAGAGACCCAGTACTTC.

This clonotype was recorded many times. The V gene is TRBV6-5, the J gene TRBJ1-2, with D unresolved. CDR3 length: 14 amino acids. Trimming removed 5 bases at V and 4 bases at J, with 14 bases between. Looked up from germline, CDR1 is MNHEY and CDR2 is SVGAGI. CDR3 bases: TGTGCCAGCAGTCAAAGGACCAATCCCTATGGCTACACCTTC. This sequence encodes CASSQRTNPYGYTF.

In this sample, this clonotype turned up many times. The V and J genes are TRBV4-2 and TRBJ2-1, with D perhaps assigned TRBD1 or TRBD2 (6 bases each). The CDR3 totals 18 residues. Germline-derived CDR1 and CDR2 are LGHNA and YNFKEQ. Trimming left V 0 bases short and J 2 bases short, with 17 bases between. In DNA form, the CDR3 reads TGTGCCAGCAGCCAAGATCCGCTGAGGGGGGAAACCTACAATGAGCAGTTCTTC. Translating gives CASSQDPLRGETYNEQFF.

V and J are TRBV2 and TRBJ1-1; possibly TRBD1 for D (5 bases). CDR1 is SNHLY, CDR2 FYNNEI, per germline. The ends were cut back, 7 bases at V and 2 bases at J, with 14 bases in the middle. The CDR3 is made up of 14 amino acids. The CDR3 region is CASTWSGLNTEAFF. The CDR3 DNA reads TGTGCCAGCACCTGGTCAGGGCTCAACACTGAAGCTTTCTTT.

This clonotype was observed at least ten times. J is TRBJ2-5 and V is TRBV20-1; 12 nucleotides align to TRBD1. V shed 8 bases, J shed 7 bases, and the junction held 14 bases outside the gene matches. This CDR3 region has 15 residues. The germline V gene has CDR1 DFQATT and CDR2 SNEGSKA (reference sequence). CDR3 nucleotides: TGCAGTCCAAAGTACCGGGACAGGGGGCACGGGACCCAGTACTTC. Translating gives CSPKYRDRGHGTQYF.

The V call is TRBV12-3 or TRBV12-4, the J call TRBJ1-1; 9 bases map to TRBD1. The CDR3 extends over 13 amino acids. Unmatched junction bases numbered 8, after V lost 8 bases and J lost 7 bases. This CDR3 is CASDLTGGGEAFF. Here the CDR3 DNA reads TGTGCCAGCGATTTGACAGGGGGGGGTGAAGCTTTCTTT.

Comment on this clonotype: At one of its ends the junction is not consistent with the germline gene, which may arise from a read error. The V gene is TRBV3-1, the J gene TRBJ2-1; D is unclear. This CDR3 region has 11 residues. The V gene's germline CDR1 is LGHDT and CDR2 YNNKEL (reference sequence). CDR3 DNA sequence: TGTGCCGGCAGCCAAGGGTTTGAGCAGTTCTTC. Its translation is CAGSQGFEQFF.

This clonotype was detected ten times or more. The CDR3 DNA reads as TGTGCCAGCAGCCCCCAGGCCTATGGCTACACCTTC. Protein: CASSPQAYGYTF. This chain connects TRBV5-6 to TRBJ1-2; D unresolved. The CDR3 is 12 amino acids. Germline V gives CDR1 SGHDT, CDR2 YYEEEE. V lost 4 bases to trimming and J lost 4 bases, with 8 bases between them.

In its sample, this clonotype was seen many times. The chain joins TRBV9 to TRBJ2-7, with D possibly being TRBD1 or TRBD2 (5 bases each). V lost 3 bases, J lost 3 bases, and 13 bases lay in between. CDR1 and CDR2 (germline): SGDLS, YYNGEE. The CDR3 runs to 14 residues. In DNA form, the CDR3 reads TGTGCCAGCAGCGGAGGGAGTCAGGGCTACGAGCAGTACTTC. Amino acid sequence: CASSGGSQGYEQYF.

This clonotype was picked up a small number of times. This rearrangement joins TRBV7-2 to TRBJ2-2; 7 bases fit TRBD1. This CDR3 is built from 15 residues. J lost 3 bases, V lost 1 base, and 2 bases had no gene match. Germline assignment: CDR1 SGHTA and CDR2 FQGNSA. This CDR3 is CASSLDRGYTGELFF. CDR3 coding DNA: TGTGCCAGCAGCTTAGACAGGGGTTACACCGGGGAGCTGTTTTTT.

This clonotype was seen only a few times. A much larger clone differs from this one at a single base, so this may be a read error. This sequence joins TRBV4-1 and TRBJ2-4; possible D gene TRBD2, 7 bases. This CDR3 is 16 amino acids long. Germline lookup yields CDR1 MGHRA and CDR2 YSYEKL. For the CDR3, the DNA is TGCGCCGGCAGCCCCAAACAGCGAACAGGGAGGGACATTCAGTACTTC. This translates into CAGSPKQRTGRDIQYF.

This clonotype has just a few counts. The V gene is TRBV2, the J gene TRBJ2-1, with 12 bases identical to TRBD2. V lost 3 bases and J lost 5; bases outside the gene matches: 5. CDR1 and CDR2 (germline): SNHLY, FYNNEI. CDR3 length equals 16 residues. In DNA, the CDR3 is TGTGCCAGCAGTGATAGTCTAGCGGGGGGGGACAATGAGCAGTTCTTC. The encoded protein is CASSDSLAGGDNEQFF.

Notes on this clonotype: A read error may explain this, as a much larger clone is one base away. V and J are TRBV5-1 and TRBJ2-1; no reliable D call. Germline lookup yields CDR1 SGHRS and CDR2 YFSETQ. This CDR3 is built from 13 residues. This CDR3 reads CASGLEGQREQFF. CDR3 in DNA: TGCGCCAGCGGCTTGGAAGGCCAACGTGAGCAGTTCTTC.

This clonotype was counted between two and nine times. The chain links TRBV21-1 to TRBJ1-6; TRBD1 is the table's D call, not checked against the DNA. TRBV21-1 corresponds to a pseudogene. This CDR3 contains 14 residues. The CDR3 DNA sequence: TGTGCCAGCATCCCGGGACAGAATAATTCACCCCTCCACTTT. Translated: CASIPGQNNSPLHF.

Here the CDR3 DNA reads TGTGCCAGCAGCTTGTACTCGAATGAAAAACTGTTTTTT. As protein: CASSLYSNEKLFF. J is TRBJ1-4 and V is TRBV7-9, with D unclear. V was trimmed by 3 bases and J by 5 bases, leaving 7 bases between them. The CDR3 length is 13 residues. Germline assignment: CDR1 SEHNR and CDR2 FQNEAQ (reference sequence).

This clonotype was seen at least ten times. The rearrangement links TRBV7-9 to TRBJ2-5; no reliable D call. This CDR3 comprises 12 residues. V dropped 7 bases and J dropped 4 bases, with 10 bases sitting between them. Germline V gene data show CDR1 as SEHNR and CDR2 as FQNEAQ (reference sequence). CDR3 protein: CASTSVGETQYF. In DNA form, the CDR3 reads TGTGCCAGCACCTCCGTGGGAGAGACCCAGTACTTC.

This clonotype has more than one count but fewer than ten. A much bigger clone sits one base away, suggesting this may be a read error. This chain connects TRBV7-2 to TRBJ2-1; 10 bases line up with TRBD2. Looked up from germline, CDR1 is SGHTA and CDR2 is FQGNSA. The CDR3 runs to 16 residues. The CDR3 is CASSKTSGVSYDEQFF. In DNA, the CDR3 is TGTGCCAGCAGCAAAACTAGCGGGGTTTCCTACGATGAGCAGTTCTTC.

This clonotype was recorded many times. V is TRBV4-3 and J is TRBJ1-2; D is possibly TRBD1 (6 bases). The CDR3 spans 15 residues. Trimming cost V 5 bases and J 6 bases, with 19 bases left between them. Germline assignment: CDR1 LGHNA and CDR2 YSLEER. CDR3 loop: CASSGKTGGANGYTF. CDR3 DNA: TGCGCCAGCAGCGGCAAGACGGGGGGGGCAAATGGCTACACCTTC.

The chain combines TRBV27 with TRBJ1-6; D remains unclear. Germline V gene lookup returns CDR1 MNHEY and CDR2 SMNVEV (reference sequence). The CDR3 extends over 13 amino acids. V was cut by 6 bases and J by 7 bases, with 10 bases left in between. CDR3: CASRVGSNSPLHF. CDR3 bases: TGTGCCAGCAGGGTGGGGTCCAATTCACCCCTCCACTTT.

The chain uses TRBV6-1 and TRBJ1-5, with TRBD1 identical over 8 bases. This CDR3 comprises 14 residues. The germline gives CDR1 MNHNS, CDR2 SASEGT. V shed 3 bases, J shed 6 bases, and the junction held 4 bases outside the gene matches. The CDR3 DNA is TGTGCCAGCAGTGAGACAGGGGTGGGTCAGCCCCAGCATTTT. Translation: CASSETGVGQPQHF.